The next 10 T cell receptor beta chains were all read from a single sample in a study of T cells in Graves' hyperthyroidism and ophthalmopathy. RNA transcripts yielded amplified TCR beta CDR3 regions. A set of HTBI primers served as the primers for a first-round RT-PCR of the TCR CDR3. TCRdb reprocessed the multiplex PCR reads via MiXCR and lists one record per CDR3 protein. The sample consists of some 800,000 distinct CDR3 sequences, more than 30% of them appearing once. Input material: blood. The source is a man between 18 and 35 years old with Graves' hyperthyroidism.

The gene calls are TRBV10-3 and TRBJ1-1, with TRBD1 as a possible D gene (5 bases). CDR1 is ENHRY, CDR2 SYGVKD, per germline. The CDR3 extends over 14 amino acids. V lost 5 bases and J lost 6, with 16 bases in between. This CDR3 reads CAISPDWGYAEAFF. Here the CDR3 DNA reads TGTGCCATCAGTCCGGACTGGGGGTACGCTGAAGCTTTCTTT.

This chain joins TRBV27 and TRBJ2-7; 12 bases line up with TRBD2. Germline V gene data show CDR1 as MNHEY and CDR2 as SMNVEV (reference sequence). V lost 5 bases and J lost 6; bases outside the gene matches: 5. The length of the CDR3 is 14 residues. CDR3 sequence: CASSTTSGRTEQYF. CDR3 bases: TGTGCCAGCAGTACTACTAGCGGGAGGACCGAGCAGTACTTC.

This clonotype came up many times. J is TRBJ1-1 and V is TRBV2; D might be TRBD1 (6 bases). This CDR3 is built from 12 residues. The V gene's germline CDR1 is SNHLY and CDR2 FYNNEI. V lost 4 bases and J lost 8, with 11 bases in between. The CDR3 nucleotides read TGTGCCAGCAGTGCGGGGACATGGGAAGCTTTCTTT. As protein: CASSAGTWEAFF.

This clonotype was found many times. The rearrangement uses TRBV7-6 and TRBJ1-1; perhaps TRBD1 as D (6 bases). V gave up 5 bases and J gave up 0 bases, with 10 bases separating them. In germline, CDR1 is SGHVS, CDR2 FNYEAQ. CDR3 size: 14 residues. CDR3 loop: CASSPGQLNTEAFF. The CDR3 DNA reads as TGTGCCAGCAGCCCAGGACAGTTGAACACTGAAGCTTTCTTT. Supplemented by reference TRBV7-6 and TRBJ1-1, the full variable domain reads GAGVSQSPRYKVTKRGQDVALRCDPISGHVSLYWYRQALGQGPEFLTYFNYEAQQDKSGLPNDRFSAERPEGSISTLTIQRTEQRDSAMYRCASSPGQLNTEAFFGQGTRLTVV.

This clonotype has more than one count but fewer than ten. The rearrangement uses TRBV5-1 and TRBJ2-6; D may correspond to TRBD1 or TRBD2 (5 bases each). CDR3 length equals 17 residues. V was shortened by 4 bases and J by 0 bases, with 14 bases between the two germline ends. CDR1 is SGHRS and CDR2 is YFSETQ in the germline V gene. The CDR3 protein is CASSQDEGLSGANVLTF. In DNA form, the CDR3 reads TGCGCCAGCAGCCAAGACGAGGGGCTCTCTGGGGCCAACGTCCTGACTTTC.

This chain joins TRBV6-1 and TRBJ2-7; D might be TRBD1 (5 bases). The CDR3 length is 11 residues. Germline assignment: CDR1 MNHNS and CDR2 SASEGT. Trimming left V 8 bases short and J 3 bases short, with 8 bases between. CDR3 residues: CASGHFYEQYF. The CDR3 nucleotides read TGTGCCAGCGGACACTTCTACGAGCAGTACTTC.

This clonotype showed up just a few times. J is TRBJ2-5 and V is TRBV20-1; 13 positions match TRBD2. Germline values: CDR1 DFQATT, CDR2 SNEGSKA (reference sequence). The CDR3 consists of 15 residues. J was trimmed by 1 base and V by 3 bases; bases with no gene match: 2. The CDR3 loop is CSARRTSGSQETQYF. For the CDR3, the DNA is TGCAGTGCTAGGCGGACTAGCGGGAGCCAAGAGACCCAGTACTTC.

V gene TRBV7-2 combines with J gene TRBJ2-6, with D maybe TRBD1 (6 bases). The germline CDR1 and CDR2 sequences are SGHTA and FQGNSA. The CDR3 runs 17 residues. The V end lost 3 bases, the J end lost 4 bases, and 16 bases lay between the germline ends. The CDR3 DNA is TGTGCCAGCAGCTTGGGGACACCCTCCGCGGGGGCCAACGTCCTGACTTTC. Translating gives CASSLGTPSAGANVLTF.

This clonotype was counted ten times or more. The chain is built from TRBV7-9 and TRBJ2-5, with 12 positions matching TRBD1. Looked up from germline, CDR1 is SEHNR and CDR2 is FQNEAQ (reference sequence). This CDR3 comprises 15 residues. With V trimmed by 5 bases and J by 3 bases, 4 bases remained unmatched. Here the CDR3 reads CASSHGTGGEETQYF. For the CDR3, the DNA is TGTGCCAGCAGCCACGGGACAGGGGGCGAAGAGACCCAGTACTTC.

This clonotype was observed many times. The V and J genes are TRBV13 and TRBJ1-5; D uncertain. The V end lost 0 bases, the J end lost 4 bases, and 7 bases lay between the germline ends. CDR1 is PRHDT, CDR2 FYEKMQ, per germline (reference sequence). This CDR3 is 14 amino acids long. The CDR3 protein is CASSLGQPNQPQHF. Written as DNA, the CDR3 is TGTGCCAGCAGCTTAGGACAGCCAAATCAGCCCCAGCATTTT.